The clone carrying this T cell receptor (beta chain) was counted only a few times. The target antigen is unknown. Sequenced material consisted of expressed TCRB transcripts (all of the isolated RNA was reverse transcribed). Clones were read by immunoSEQ multiplex PCR, and TCRdb kept only the in-frame ones, dropping some. The sample comprises about 360,000 clones, around 12% of which are singletons, and around 0.01% rests with the top ten. The data belong to a study of beta chain features in type 1 diabetes. Overall study results and limits: Type 1 diabetes patients showed a moderate but significant shortening of TCRB CDR3s in all four CD4+ subsets.

Germline trimming cut 4 bases from V and 6 bases from J; bases unmatched to any gene: 14. From germline, CDR1 is MNHEY and CDR2 SVGAGI. CDR3 length: 16 residues. The specimen sequenced was naive CD4+ T cells from blood. The origin of this receptor is a woman in her late teens or twenties with type 1 diabetes. The chain recombines TRBV6-5 with TRBJ1-1; TRBD1 aligns across 7 bases. DNA for the CDR3: TGTGCCAGCAGTTCCAAAACGACAGGGATCAAGGCTGAAGCTTTCTTT. Protein product: CASSSKTTGIKAEAFF.